These 30 T cell receptor beta chains came from one sample sequenced in a study of T cells and Merkel cell carcinoma outcomes. The assay was immunoSEQ multiplex PCR, and TCRdb's table has in-frame clones only and misses some. The profile shows more than 7,500 clones, around four fifths of them singletons. The material sequenced was tumor tissue from Merkel cell carcinoma. Receptors were obtained from a human donor with Merkel cell carcinoma.

V usage is TRBV6-1 and J usage is TRBJ2-3; D is perhaps TRBD1 (5 bases). V shed 3 bases and J shed 0 bases, with 10 bases lying between them. This CDR3 comprises 15 residues. Per the germline V gene, CDR1 is MNHNS and CDR2 is SASEGT. CDR3 sequence reads: CASSDRTRSTDTQYF. The CDR3 coding sequence is TGTGCCAGCAGTGACCGGACACGAAGCACAGATACGCAGTATTTT.

The chain uses TRBV5-4 and TRBJ1-2, with a tentative D call TRBD1 (5 bases). The V and J ends lost 4 bases and 8 bases respectively, with 15 bases between them. The CDR3 contains 13 residues. Germline CDR1 and CDR2: SGHNT and YYREEE (reference sequence). CDR3 sequence: CASSPTGTFGYTF. The CDR3, as DNA: TGTGCCAGCAGCCCTACCGGGACCTTCGGCTACACCTTC.

The rearrangement links TRBV5-1 to TRBJ2-5; the match to TRBD1 covers 10 bases. Germline V lookup: CDR1 SGHRS, CDR2 YFSETQ. The V segment lost 2 bases and the J segment 5 bases; nucleotides outside the gene matches: 6. The CDR3 sequence is 15 residues long. In DNA, the CDR3 is TGCGCCAGCAGCTTAGGGACAGGGGCGACGGAGACCCAGTACTTC. Amino acid sequence: CASSLGTGATETQYF.

V gene TRBV2 combines with J gene TRBJ1-2, with 8 bases identical to TRBD1. The CDR3 extends over 15 amino acids. With V trimmed by 0 bases and J by 6 bases, 6 bases remained unmatched. Germline CDR1 is SNHLY and CDR2 is FYNNEI. DNA of the CDR3: TGTGCCAGCAGTGAAGCAGCGGGCAGGGGGCATGGCTACACCTTC. Amino acids: CASSEAAGRGHGYTF.

This chain links TRBV5-1 with TRBJ2-2; D perhaps matches TRBD1 (5 bases). Trimming pared 0 bases from V and 6 bases from J, leaving 9 bases between. CDR3 length equals 14 residues. The germline gives CDR1 SGHRS, CDR2 YFSETQ. The CDR3 region has the DNA TGCGCCAGCAGCTTGGTTGTACAGGCCGGGGAGCTGTTTTTT. As protein: CASSLVVQAGELFF.

J is TRBJ2-3 and V is TRBV4-2; D is ambiguous. Germline CDR1 and CDR2: LGHNA and YNFKEQ. The V and J ends lost 0 bases and 5 bases respectively, with 9 bases between them. The CDR3 is 14 residues long. CDR3 DNA sequence: TGTGCCAGCAGCCAAGATGGAGATGAAGATACGCAGTATTTT. It encodes CASSQDGDEDTQYF.

V usage is TRBV9 and J usage is TRBJ2-3; 11 nucleotides match TRBD2. Germline lookup yields CDR1 SGDLS and CDR2 YYNGEE. J gave up 5 bases and V 2 bases, and 4 bases lay outside the gene matches. The CDR3 is 15 amino acids. This CDR3 is CASSVDSGGVDTQYF. The DNA of the CDR3 is TGTGCCAGCAGCGTGGATAGCGGGGGGGTAGATACGCAGTATTTT.

The chain is built from TRBV2 and TRBJ2-5; D is perhaps TRBD1 (5 bases). V was trimmed by 7 bases and J by 3 bases, leaving 6 bases between them. CDR3 length equals 11 residues. The germline gives CDR1 SNHLY, CDR2 FYNNEI. The CDR3 coding sequence is TGTGCCAGCACCAGGGAAGAGACCCAGTACTTC. It yields the protein CASTREETQYF.

The DNA for the CDR3 is TGTGCCAGCAGCGCAGGCTTTAGCAATCAGCCCCAGCATTTT. It yields the protein CASSAGFSNQPQHF. The genes are TRBV9 and TRBJ1-5, with D unclear. The CDR3 is 14 residues long. Trimming shortened V by 3 bases and J by 0 bases, and 7 bases separated the two germline ends. Germline V gene sequence: CDR1 SGDLS, CDR2 YYNGEE.

The J gene is TRBJ2-6, the V gene TRBV7-9; a possible D gene is TRBD1 (6 bases). V gave up 3 bases and J gave up 2 bases, with 17 bases separating them. CDR3 length: 18 amino acids. CDR1 is SEHNR and CDR2 is FQNEAQ in the germline V gene (reference sequence). CDR3 in DNA: TGTGCCAGCAGCTTCAAGCCTCTGGGGGCCCCTGGGGCCAACGTCCTGACTTTC. Its protein product is CASSFKPLGAPGANVLTF.

Remarks on this clone: The same CDR3 arises from other DNA sequences in this sample as well. The gene calls are TRBV5-1 and TRBJ2-7; D ambiguous. V was shortened by 4 bases and J by 5 bases, with 13 bases between the two germline ends. Germline CDR1 reads SGHRS; CDR2 reads YFSETQ. There are 13 residues in the CDR3. The CDR3 loop reads CASSPGAPHEQYF. Written as DNA, the CDR3 is TGCGCCAGCAGCCCGGGTGCCCCCCACGAGCAGTACTTC. The whole variable domain, filled in from reference TRBV5-1 and TRBJ2-7, reads KAGVTQTPRYLIKTRGQQVTLSCSPISGHRSVSWYQQTPGQGLQFLFEYFSETQRNKGNFPGRFSGRQFSNSRSEMNVSTLELGDSALYLCASSPGAPHEQYFGPGTRLTVT.

This chain connects TRBV6-5 to TRBJ2-7; D remains ambiguous. The CDR3 length is 14 residues. The germline CDR1 and CDR2 sequences are MNHEY and SVGAGI. V lost 5 bases to trimming and J lost 5 bases, with 16 bases between them. The DNA for the CDR3 is TGTGCCAGCAGTAGACGAAAGCTTAGCCACGAGCAGTACTTC. Translation gives CASSRRKLSHEQYF.

This chain joins TRBV11-2 and TRBJ2-3; 10 bases are shared with TRBD2. CDR1 is SGHAT, CDR2 FQNNGV, per germline. Trimming took 4 bases from V and 6 from J; bases not matched to a gene: 10. The CDR3 covers 16 residues. This CDR3 is CASSSQRAGGRDTQYF. CDR3 nucleotides: TGTGCCAGCAGCTCCCAAAGAGCGGGGGGGAGGGATACGCAGTATTTT. Full variable domain (outside the CDR3, taken from reference TRBV11-2 and TRBJ2-3): EAGVAQSPRYKIIEKRQSVAFWCNPISGHATLYWYQQILGQGPKLLIQFQNNGVVDDSQLPKDRFSAERLKGVDSTLKIQPAKLEDSAVYLCASSSQRAGGRDTQYFGPGTRLTVL.

This chain joins TRBV7-9 and TRBJ2-1; D not certain. The CDR3 loop spans 14 amino acids. V was trimmed by 2 bases and J by 5 bases, leaving 10 bases between them. The germline V gene has CDR1 SEHNR and CDR2 FQNEAQ (reference sequence). This CDR3 reads CASSLPGRHNEQFF. As DNA, the CDR3 is TGTGCCAGCAGCTTACCCGGGCGGCACAATGAGCAGTTCTTC. Supplemented by reference TRBV7-9 and TRBJ2-1, the full variable domain reads DTGVSQNPRHKITKRGQNVTFRCDPISEHNRLYWYRQTLGQGPEFLTYFQNEAQLEKSRLLSDRFSAERPKGSFSTLEIQRTEQGDSAMYLCASSLPGRHNEQFFGPGTRLTVL.

The chain joins TRBV28 to TRBJ1-6; D is uncertain. V dropped 8 bases and J dropped 16 bases, with 21 bases sitting between them. Germline assignment: CDR1 MDHEN and CDR2 SYDVKM. The CDR3 runs 13 residues. In DNA, the CDR3 is TGTGCCAGCTACAGTTACGGCGGCGGACGTCTCCACTTT. Translated, it gives CASYSYGGGRLHF.

The V call is TRBV19, the J call TRBJ2-5; D uncertain. V was pared by 7 bases and J by 7 bases, with 16 bases between. CDR1 and CDR2 (germline): LNHDA, SQIVND (reference sequence). CDR3 length: 13 residues. The CDR3 protein is CASKQGDLGTQYF. For the CDR3, the DNA is TGTGCCAGTAAACAAGGTGACCTAGGGACCCAGTACTTC.

The chain has TRBV11-2 and TRBJ2-5; 9 bases align to TRBD1. V lost 1 base to trimming and J lost 0 bases; unmatched junction nucleotides: 0. From germline, CDR1 is SGHAT and CDR2 FQNNGV. CDR3 length equals 15 residues. The CDR3 loop reads CASSLGDRDQETQYF. In nucleotides, the CDR3 is TGTGCCAGCAGCTTAGGGGACAGGGACCAAGAGACCCAGTACTTC.

V gene TRBV5-1 combines with J gene TRBJ2-3; TRBD2 matches at 7 bases. Losses at the gene ends were 0 bases for V and 5 bases for J; bases not matched to a gene: 3. The V gene's germline CDR1 is SGHRS and CDR2 YFSETQ. The CDR3 is 14 residues long. In nucleotides, the CDR3 is TGCGCCAGCAGCTTGGGACTAGCAGTAGATACGCAGTATTTT. Protein product: CASSLGLAVDTQYF.

The chain links TRBV19 to TRBJ1-6, with D possibly being TRBD1 (5 bases). Germline assignment: CDR1 LNHDA and CDR2 SQIVND (reference sequence). The CDR3 covers 14 residues. Trimming removed 5 bases from V and 7 bases from J, with 12 bases in between. The CDR3 sequence: CASSLRDGNSPLHF. Written as DNA, the CDR3 is TGTGCCAGTAGTCTGCGGGACGGGAATTCACCCCTCCACTTT. Variable domain in full (rest from reference TRBV19 and TRBJ1-6): DGGITQSPKYLFRKEGQNVTLSCEQNLNHDAMYWYRQDPGQGLRLIYYSQIVNDFQKGDIAEGYSVSREKKESFPLTVTSAQKNPTAFYLCASSLRDGNSPLHFGNGTRLTVT.

This chain joins TRBV2 and TRBJ1-6; D might be TRBD1 (6 bases). CDR1 is SNHLY, CDR2 FYNNEI, per germline. The CDR3 contains 14 residues. Trimming shortened V by 4 bases and J by 10 bases, and 14 bases separated the two germline ends. The CDR3: CASSGWQGRSPLHF. In DNA, the CDR3 is TGTGCCAGCAGTGGGTGGCAGGGGAGGTCACCCCTCCACTTT.

In its sample, this clone was seen a few times. This chain uses TRBV7-6 with TRBJ1-1; D is undetermined. Germline loops: CDR1 SGHVS, CDR2 FNYEAQ. V lost 4 bases to trimming and J lost 0 bases, with 9 bases between them. The CDR3 runs to 14 residues. Written as DNA, the CDR3 is TGTGCCAGCAGCTCTAAAGAAGTGAACACTGAAGCTTTCTTT. It codes for CASSSKEVNTEAFF.

The V gene is TRBV5-1, the J gene TRBJ1-1, with a tentative D call TRBD1 (6 bases). Trimming took 4 bases from V and 5 from J, leaving 12 bases between them. CDR3 length: 13 amino acids. Germline V gene data show CDR1 as SGHRS and CDR2 as YFSETQ. This CDR3 reads CASSPLQGTEAFF. The CDR3 bases are TGCGCCAGCAGCCCACTTCAGGGGACTGAAGCTTTCTTT.

This clone was counted between two and nine times. The chain couples TRBV29-1 to TRBJ2-5, with 7 bases identical to TRBD1. The CDR3 extends over 12 amino acids. Trimming cost V 0 bases and J 13 bases; bases outside gene matches: 8. Germline V lookup: CDR1 SQVTM, CDR2 ANQGSEA. The CDR3 DNA reads as TGCAGCGTTGAAGATCTCCCGACAGGGCGGTACTTC. Amino acid sequence: CSVEDLPTGRYF.

The chain combines TRBV7-9 with TRBJ1-3; TRBD1 might be the D (5 bases). Germline CDR1 SEHNR, CDR2 FQNEAQ (reference sequence). V lost 3 bases to trimming and J lost 0 bases, with 9 bases between them. This CDR3 comprises 15 residues. CDR3 nucleotides: TGTGCCAGCAGCTTCGGGACTGACTCTGGAAACACCATATATTTT. Translation gives CASSFGTDSGNTIYF. Full variable domain (outside the CDR3, taken from reference TRBV7-9 and TRBJ1-3): DTGVSQNPRHKITKRGQNVTFRCDPISEHNRLYWYRQTLGQGPEFLTYFQNEAQLEKSRLLSDRFSAERPKGSFSTLEIQRTEQGDSAMYLCASSFGTDSGNTIYFGEGSWLTVV.

This clone was found once. The chain combines TRBV5-1 with TRBJ1-5, with a tentative D call TRBD1 (6 bases). The V and J ends lost 0 bases and 2 bases respectively, with 12 bases between them. The CDR3 sequence is 16 residues long. Germline V gene lookup returns CDR1 SGHRS and CDR2 YFSETQ. CDR3 DNA sequence: TGCGCCAGCAGCTTGGCCGGGGGGGCGGGCAATCAGCCCCAGCATTTT. Its protein product is CASSLAGGAGNQPQHF.

The V gene is TRBV10-2, the J gene TRBJ2-5, with 9 bases lining up with TRBD2. Germline CDR1 is WSHSY and CDR2 is SAAADI. This CDR3 comprises 16 residues. With 6 bases clipped from V and 1 base from J, the junction kept 9 bases outside the gene matches. CDR3 DNA: TGCGCCAGCAGGGACGGGAGCGGGGGGCTCCAAGAGACCCAGTACTTC. It specifies CASRDGSGGLQETQYF.

The CDR3, as DNA: TGCGCCAGCAGCGTGACAGGGGTCGGGACCAAAAACATTCAGTACTTC. Amino acid sequence: CASSVTGVGTKNIQYF. V is TRBV5-1 and J is TRBJ2-4, with 8 nucleotides matching TRBD1. The V gene end was trimmed by 4 bases and the J gene end by 2 bases; junction bases not matched to a gene: 8. The CDR3 runs 16 residues. The germline CDR1 and CDR2 sequences are SGHRS and YFSETQ.

The V call is TRBV10-2, the J call TRBJ1-6; D remains unclear. Germline V CDR1 and CDR2: WSHSY, SAAADI. V was trimmed by 7 bases and J by 0 bases, leaving 7 bases between them. The CDR3 extends over 14 amino acids. Here the CDR3 reads CASNPSSYNSPLHF. The CDR3 bases are TGCGCCAGCAACCCCAGCTCCTATAATTCACCCCTCCACTTT.

The chain joins TRBV28 to TRBJ1-3, with D unclear. Germline CDR1 and CDR2: MDHEN and SYDVKM. The V end lost 2 bases, the J end lost 5 bases, and 4 bases lay between the germline ends. The CDR3 has 12 residues. CDR3 protein: CASSLARNTIYF. The CDR3, as DNA: TGTGCCAGCAGTTTAGCCAGAAACACCATATATTTT.

By sample share, this clone is medium-sized (0.01 to 0.1%). CDR3 sequence reads: CASTLGQGAYNEQFF. CDR3 coding DNA: TGTGCCAGCACTCTCGGACAGGGGGCGTACAATGAGCAGTTCTTC. The chain links TRBV2 to TRBJ2-1, with TRBD1 identical over 11 bases. The germline V gene encodes CDR1 SNHLY and CDR2 FYNNEI. The CDR3 runs 15 residues. V shed 7 bases and J 4 bases; nucleotides not matched to a gene: 6.